A single sample gave rise to the 27 T cell receptor beta chains below, sequenced in a study of blood T cell repertoires in COVID-19. TCRdb keeps only in-frame clones here, not all; method: immunoSEQ multiplex PCR. The sample holds approximately 430,000 clones, 80% to 90% seen once. Sequenced: peripheral blood. These receptors all stem from a woman aged 25-40 years with active or convalescent COVID-19.

The rearrangement joins TRBV7-9 to TRBJ2-7, with 7 bases identical to TRBD2. The CDR3 is 14 amino acids. The V segment lost 5 bases and the J segment 0 bases; nucleotides outside the gene matches: 4. Per germline, CDR1 SEHNR and CDR2 FQNEAQ (reference sequence). This chain's CDR3 is CASSARDYSYEQYF. CDR3 sequence (DNA): TGTGCCAGCAGCGCCCGGGACTACTCCTACGAGCAGTACTTC.

This chain connects TRBV10-3 to TRBJ1-2, with TRBD1 identical over 11 bases. The CDR3 runs to 16 residues. Germline V gene lookup returns CDR1 ENHRY and CDR2 SYGVKD. V trimming: 2 bases; J trimming: 7 bases; junction bases outside the gene matches: 9. The CDR3 here is CAISEQDRGRRGGYTF. CDR3 nucleotides: TGTGCCATCAGTGAGCAGGACAGGGGGCGAAGAGGTGGCTACACCTTC.

V is TRBV2 and J is TRBJ2-7; 9 bases align to TRBD2. CDR3 length: 14 amino acids. V trimming: 4 bases; J trimming: 2 bases; junction bases outside the gene matches: 3. CDR1 is SNHLY, CDR2 FYNNEI, per germline. The CDR3 sequence is CASSGLAEAYEQYF. The CDR3 bases are TGTGCCAGCAGTGGACTAGCGGAGGCCTACGAGCAGTACTTC.

This chain connects TRBV29-1 to TRBJ2-3, with D possibly being TRBD1 (6 bases). This CDR3 is built from 14 residues. V lost 4 bases to trimming and J lost 6 bases, with 17 bases between them. The V gene's germline CDR1 is SQVTM and CDR2 ANQGSEA. This CDR3 reads CSVVGQGQVDTQYF. The CDR3 DNA is TGCAGCGTTGTAGGGCAGGGGCAGGTGGATACGCAGTATTTT.

The chain links TRBV6-5 to TRBJ2-5; 8 nucleotides match TRBD2. J lost 5 bases, V lost 2 bases, and 10 bases had no gene match. The CDR3 has 16 amino acids. In germline, CDR1 is MNHEY, CDR2 SVGAGI. The CDR3 nucleotides read TGTGCCAGCAGTTACCCCGTTGGTAGCGGGGATGAGACCCAGTACTTC. This codes for CASSYPVGSGDETQYF.

V and J are TRBV10-3 and TRBJ2-1; tentative D call: TRBD2 (6 bases). V lost 8 bases and J 5 bases, leaving 19 bases between the germline ends. The CDR3 is 15 residues long. In germline, CDR1 is ENHRY, CDR2 SYGVKD. CDR3: CAIYTPGGANNEQFF. The CDR3 DNA is TGTGCCATCTATACCCCGGGCGGGGCGAACAATGAGCAGTTCTTC.

The V call is TRBV19, the J call TRBJ1-2; 9 bases agree with TRBD1. Germline CDR1 is LNHDA and CDR2 is SQIVND (reference sequence). The CDR3 length is 14 residues. The ends lost 7 bases at V and 7 bases at J; junction bases unmatched: 10. CDR3 nucleotide sequence: TGTGCCAGTACCCCGGGACAGGGAAGGGGTGGCTACACCTTC. It specifies CASTPGQGRGGYTF.

The chain links TRBV27 to TRBJ2-1; D uncertain. The length of the CDR3 is 15 residues. Germline V gives CDR1 MNHEY, CDR2 SMNVEV (reference sequence). Trimming took 1 base from V and 0 from J, leaving 7 bases between them. CDR3 sequence: CASSLWSSSYNEQFF. In DNA, the CDR3 is TGTGCCAGCAGTTTATGGTCTAGCTCCTACAATGAGCAGTTCTTC.

The chain recombines TRBV11-3 with TRBJ2-2; 7 bases line up with TRBD1. The CDR3 spans 14 residues. CDR1 and CDR2 from the germline V gene are SGHNT and YENEEA. The junction had 3 bases not matched to a gene; V was cut back by 5 bases and J by 3 bases. For the CDR3, the DNA is TGTGCCAGCAGCCGGGACAGATACACCGGGGAGCTGTTTTTT. Its protein is CASSRDRYTGELFF.

This rearrangement joins TRBV10-1 to TRBJ2-5; 11 bases map to TRBD2. From germline, CDR1 is WNHNN and CDR2 SYGVQD (reference sequence). V dropped 2 bases and J dropped 5; count of bases not matched to a gene: 4. CDR3 length equals 15 residues. CDR3 residues: CASSEASGRMETQYF. The CDR3 region has the DNA TGCGCCAGCAGTGAGGCTAGCGGGAGGATGGAGACCCAGTACTTC.

The chain employs TRBV2 and TRBJ2-3; 11 bases are a match to TRBD2. Germline lookup yields CDR1 SNHLY and CDR2 FYNNEI. The junction had 4 bases not matched to a gene; V was cut back by 5 bases and J by 3 bases. This CDR3 region has 15 residues. The CDR3 reads CASSLAGGGTDTQYF. In nucleotides, the CDR3 is TGTGCCAGCAGTTTAGCGGGAGGGGGAACAGATACGCAGTATTTT.

The rearrangement joins TRBV10-3 to TRBJ2-7; 14 bases line up with TRBD2. The CDR3 contains 15 residues. Trimming removed 6 bases from V and 0 bases from J; junction bases left unmatched: 1. The germline V gene has CDR1 ENHRY and CDR2 SYGVKD. The CDR3 nucleotides are TGTGCCATCAGGGGGACTAGCGGGAGCTCCTACGAGCAGTACTTC. It specifies CAIRGTSGSSYEQYF.

The chain employs TRBV9 and TRBJ1-4; a possible D gene is TRBD1 (5 bases). V was cut by 3 bases and J by 3 bases, with 12 bases left in between. The CDR3 runs 15 residues. Germline assignment: CDR1 SGDLS and CDR2 YYNGEE. The CDR3 bases are TGTGCCAGCAGCGCCGGGTGGGGGGCTAATGAAAAACTGTTTTTT. Its translation is CASSAGWGANEKLFF.

The gene calls are TRBV15 and TRBJ2-1; 9 bases match TRBD2. Germline CDR1 reads LNHNV; CDR2 reads YYDKDF (reference sequence). V trimming: 1 base; J trimming: 3 bases; junction bases outside the gene matches: 1. CDR3 length: 15 residues. The CDR3 here is CATSRGGGGYNEQFF. CDR3 bases: TGTGCCACCAGCAGAGGCGGGGGGGGCTACAATGAGCAGTTCTTC.

V is TRBV9 and J is TRBJ2-5; D is perhaps TRBD2 (5 bases). V lost 3 bases, J lost 5 bases, and 17 bases lay in between. The CDR3 has 15 residues. The germline gives CDR1 SGDLS, CDR2 YYNGEE. The CDR3 loop is CASSEGTSSLETQYF. In DNA, the CDR3 is TGTGCCAGCAGCGAGGGAACTAGTTCGTTGGAGACCCAGTACTTC.

The rearrangement uses TRBV10-2 and TRBJ1-5; 7 bases match TRBD1. Per germline, CDR1 WSHSY and CDR2 SAAADI. The V segment lost 6 bases and the J segment 3 bases; nucleotides outside the gene matches: 2. The length of the CDR3 is 13 residues. CDR3 sequence (DNA): TGCGCCAGCAGGACAGGGTTCAATCAGCCCCAGCATTTT. Residues: CASRTGFNQPQHF.

The V call is TRBV2, the J call TRBJ1-4; D is unclear. This CDR3 is 11 amino acids long. V shed 7 bases and J shed 7 bases, with 7 bases lying between them. CDR1 is SNHLY, CDR2 FYNNEI, per germline. The CDR3 bases are TGTGCCAGCACCCCTTTTGAAAAACTGTTTTTT. This codes for CASTPFEKLFF.

V and J are TRBV5-6 and TRBJ2-5; TRBD2 is a possible D gene (6 bases). Looked up from germline, CDR1 is SGHDT and CDR2 is YYEEEE. This CDR3 region has 15 residues. With 1 base removed from V and 2 bases from J, the gap between germline ends came to 12 bases. The CDR3 DNA sequence: TGTGCCAGCAGCTTGATCTTCGGGGGACAAGAGACCCAGTACTTC. Protein sequence: CASSLIFGGQETQYF.

This chain connects TRBV6-1 to TRBJ1-6; D is unclear. The ends were cut back, 3 bases at V and 0 bases at J, with 12 bases in the middle. There are 17 residues in the CDR3. From germline, CDR1 is MNHNS and CDR2 SASEGT. The CDR3 reads CASSDFPASSYNSPLHF. DNA of the CDR3: TGTGCCAGCAGTGACTTTCCCGCGAGCTCCTATAATTCACCCCTCCACTTT.

The genes are TRBV29-1 and TRBJ1-1; D gene uncertain. This CDR3 comprises 13 residues. V lost 5 bases and J lost 7, with 17 bases in between. Germline assignment: CDR1 SQVTM and CDR2 ANQGSEA. The CDR3 here is CSVTGRLGGEAFF. The CDR3 DNA reads TGCAGCGTTACCGGGAGGTTGGGTGGTGAAGCTTTCTTT.

CDR3 residues: CASSRNGRGGNTIYF. The CDR3 bases are TGTGCCAGCAGTCGTAACGGCCGAGGGGGAAACACCATATATTTT. This chain uses TRBV6-4 with TRBJ1-3; D is unclear. Germline V gene sequence: CDR1 MRHNA, CDR2 SNTAGT. The CDR3 is made up of 15 amino acids. Trimming removed 5 bases from V and 4 bases from J, with 15 bases in between.

The sample holds one count of this clone. The V call is TRBV20-1, the J call TRBJ2-7, with a tentative D call TRBD2 (5 bases). There are 11 residues in the CDR3. Trimming left V 3 bases short and J 7 bases short, with 10 bases between. Looked up from germline, CDR1 is DFQATT and CDR2 is SNEGSKA (reference sequence). The CDR3 nucleotides read TGCAGTGCTAGGGGAGCCGGGGAGCAGTACTTC. Translation: CSARGAGEQYF.

This clone turned up a few times. The V and J genes are TRBV6-6 and TRBJ2-7; 10 bases are a match to TRBD1. Germline trimming cut 0 bases from V and 4 bases from J; bases unmatched to any gene: 6. The CDR3 consists of 16 residues. From germline, CDR1 is MNHNY and CDR2 SVGAGI (reference sequence). The CDR3, as DNA: TGTGCCAGCAGTTACTCGACCGGGACAGGGGAGTACGAGCAGTACTTC. It specifies CASSYSTGTGEYEQYF.

The V and J genes are TRBV5-5 and TRBJ1-1; TRBD1 aligns across 7 bases. The V segment lost 3 bases and the J segment 2 bases; nucleotides outside the gene matches: 7. Germline CDR1 SGHKS, CDR2 YYEKEE (reference sequence). The CDR3 consists of 15 residues. This CDR3 is CASSSPRDSNTEAFF. CDR3 in DNA: TGTGCCAGCAGCTCCCCTCGGGACAGCAACACTGAAGCTTTCTTT.

In nucleotides, the CDR3 is TGTGCCAGCGGAGCAGGGCCTAGAGGCACTGAAGCTTTCTTT. Encoded protein: CASGAGPRGTEAFF. V usage is TRBV2 and J usage is TRBJ1-1; TRBD1 might be the D (5 bases). Germline V gene sequence: CDR1 SNHLY, CDR2 FYNNEI. V lost 8 bases and J 4 bases, leaving 17 bases between the germline ends. The CDR3 consists of 14 residues.

The chain is built from TRBV5-8 and TRBJ1-2, with 7 bases fitting TRBD1. This CDR3 is 14 amino acids long. Germline CDR1 is SGHTS and CDR2 is YDEGEE. CDR3 in DNA: TGTGAAACACAGGGGCTAAATTTCTTCTATGGCTACACCTTC. Translation gives CETQGLNFFYGYTF.

A single count supports this clone. The J gene is TRBJ1-1, the V gene TRBV18, with unresolved D. Germline V gene data show CDR1 as KGHSH and CDR2 as LQKENI. V gave up 5 bases and J gave up 6 bases, with 13 bases separating them. The CDR3 is 13 amino acids. The CDR3 loop is CASSVAQTAEAFF. In nucleotides, the CDR3 is TGTGCCAGCTCAGTAGCCCAAACCGCTGAAGCTTTCTTT.